This TCR beta chain was found in a study of a mutant IDH1 vaccine in newly diagnosed glioma (dated by TCRdb to about 2021). Regarding the complete study: Eight vaccinations were administered to patients in weeks 1, 3, 5, 7, 11, 15, 19 and 23, corresponding to visits V03 through V10. Vaccination started 4-6 weeks after radiotherapy alone, or was given together with temozolomide cycles in the groups whose treatment included chemotherapy. Of the roughly 32 patients who were treated, about 62% were male and 37.5% were female, and the mean age was around 40 years. Before enrollment, most patients had been given radiochemotherapy with temozolomide as standard therapy, while the rest had received either radiotherapy alone or temozolomide alone. Peripheral blood was drawn at six visits: V03 (baseline), V05, V07, V10, V12 and V13. Longitudinal TCRB deep sequencing was performed for about two dozen treated patients wherever samples were available for exploratory analyses.

Findings and caveats that apply to the study as a whole: Immune responses induced by the vaccine were seen in over 80% of patients across multiple MHC alleles. Changes in the top peripheral T cell clonotypes picked up by TCRB sequencing did not appear to be linked to pseudoprogression. Availability determined which PBMC samples were chosen for TCRB deep sequencing. The authors noted that analyses of patient blood samples could not be reproduced because of sample limitations.

Explained via the paper, the time point label denotes: week 23, last vaccination. Each vaccine dose, consisting of 300 ug of a 20-mer mutant IDH1 peptide in Montanide, was administered subcutaneously with topical imiquimod. Newly diagnosed WHO grade 3 or 4 IDH1-mutant astrocytomas showing loss of nuclear ATRX were present in the donors. The samples were drawn from NOA16, a multicentre, single-arm, open-label phase I trial in Germany that tested a mutant IDH1 peptide vaccine in humans for the first time. Genomic DNA for TCRB sequencing was extracted from EDTA blood using the DNeasy Blood and Tissue Kit. The library relied on the immunoSEQ multiplex PCR assay. Following the manufacturer's protocol, the hsTCRB Kit was used to amplify rearranged TCR beta chain sequences. Sequencing of TCRB libraries was carried out on an Illumina MiSeq. In the source study's methods: The proprietary platform of the kit vendor was used for demultiplexing, trimming and gene mapping. TCRdb provides this immuneACCESS table in a form limited to in-frame rearrangements. Some clones are lacking; in checked studies, under half of them reflect an unresolved V gene, and why the rest are absent is not known. The V and J calls and clone size are taken from that table; D and trimming were inferred from the DNA. This sample lists around 9,700 clones; approximately 89% were detected once. The ten biggest clones cover around 5.3% of the sample.

A few counts support this clone. Its binding antigen is unknown. No much larger clone is present one base from it, and per-base qualities are unavailable. Other DNA sequences in the same sample also yield this CDR3. Sequencing was performed on PBMCs, taken from a glioma patient whose treatment included an IDH1 peptide vaccine. The receptor was isolated from a middle-aged woman with glioma. Some clones in this sample may be carry-over from other donors' samples.

The encoded CDR3 is CSVDGGADTEAFF. The DNA is TGCAGCGTTGACGGGGGCGCGGACACTGAAGCTTTCTTT. The rearrangement joined TRBV29-1 to TRBJ1-1; the D gene is perhaps TRBD1, from 6 matching bases. From the cysteine up to the phenylalanine, the CDR3 has a length of 13 residues. The kept DNA is CDR3 alone, 39 bases in frame from the first base. The germline V gene yields SQVTM for CDR1 and ANQGSEA for CDR2. Cut back by 3 bases and 3 bases, the V and J ends lie 11 bases apart. Beyond the CDR3, the reference TRBV29-1 and TRBJ1-1 genes provide the residues; the full variable domain reads: SAVISQKPSRDICQRGTSLTIQCQVDSQVTMMFWYRQQPGQSLTLIATANQGSEATYESGFVIDKFPISRPNLTFSTLTVSNMSPEDSSIYLCSVDGGADTEAFFGQGTRLTVV.